Below, 20 T cell receptor beta chains from the same sample are listed, as sequenced in a study of cytomegalovirus exposure and HLA in healthy donors. It was with 60 Vbeta and 13 Jbeta primers that the PCR ran. Measured with immunoSEQ multiplex PCR; TCRdb has only the in-frame clones, and not every one. The table shows roughly 80,000 clones, with around 76% occurring only once. The specimen sequenced was PBMCs. These receptors were taken from a male donor in good health and CMV-seropositive.

The rearrangement links TRBV27 to TRBJ1-2; D is unclear. Germline CDR1 is MNHEY and CDR2 is SMNVEV (reference sequence). Trimming cost V 2 bases and J 5 bases, with 9 bases left between them. This CDR3 has 13 residues. The CDR3 DNA reads as TGTGCCAGCAGTTTAGCGGGTGGTTATGGCTACACCTTC. It yields the protein CASSLAGGYGYTF.

The rearrangement joins TRBV2 to TRBJ1-4; D is undetermined. Deletions cut 1 base from V and 5 bases from J, with 14 bases between. CDR1 SNHLY and CDR2 FYNNEI come from the germline V gene. The CDR3 loop spans 16 amino acids. The CDR3: CASSEVRSPTNEKLFF. CDR3 nucleotide sequence: TGTGCCAGCAGTGAAGTGCGGAGTCCTACCAATGAAAAACTGTTTTTT.

V gene TRBV6-1 combines with J gene TRBJ1-3; D gene ambiguous. Per germline, CDR1 MNHNS and CDR2 SASEGT. Trimming removed 3 bases at V and 4 bases at J, with 16 bases between. This CDR3 has 16 residues. The CDR3 reads CASSDLEQIWGNTIYF. In DNA form, the CDR3 reads TGTGCCAGCAGTGACCTTGAGCAAATCTGGGGAAACACCATATATTTT.

V and J are TRBV6-5 and TRBJ1-6; no firm D call. CDR1 is MNHEY and CDR2 is SVGAGI in the germline V gene. The germline V and J ends were trimmed by 3 bases and 9 bases, with 15 bases remaining between them. The CDR3 runs to 15 residues. CDR3 nucleotides: TGTGCCAGCAGTTATGACGCCGGAGAGGGTTCACCCCTCCACTTT. It specifies CASSYDAGEGSPLHF.

The CDR3 spells CASSDVRGETQYF. In nucleotides, the CDR3 is TGTGCCAGCAGTGATGTCCGGGGGGAGACCCAGTACTTC. The rearrangement uses TRBV2 and TRBJ2-5; D perhaps matches TRBD2 (6 bases). Germline V gene lookup returns CDR1 SNHLY and CDR2 FYNNEI. V was trimmed by 3 bases and J by 5 bases, leaving 10 bases between them. The CDR3 loop spans 13 amino acids.

The chain joins TRBV5-4 to TRBJ2-7, with D possibly matching TRBD2 (6 bases). CDR1 SGHNT and CDR2 YYREEE come from the germline V gene (reference sequence). V lost 7 bases and J lost 2, with 16 bases in between. The CDR3 runs 14 residues. The CDR3 DNA reads TGTGCCAGCCGCCGGGACTTTCTTACCTACGAGCAGTACTTC. Its translation is CASRRDFLTYEQYF.

The rearrangement uses TRBV7-2 and TRBJ1-2; D is unresolved. The CDR3 runs to 15 residues. CDR1 is SGHTA and CDR2 is FQGNSA in the germline V gene. V gave up 7 bases and J gave up 5 bases, with 20 bases separating them. The CDR3 nucleotides read TGTGCCAGCACCAATGGGCTCGACGGCCCGTATGGCTACACCTTC. Its protein is CASTNGLDGPYGYTF.

The V gene is TRBV30, the J gene TRBJ2-2, with 8 bases matching TRBD1. Trimming removed 0 bases from V and 0 bases from J; junction bases left unmatched: 12. From germline, CDR1 is GTSNPN and CDR2 SVGIG (reference sequence). CDR3 size: 19 residues. CDR3 protein: CAWSVVRAGGITNTGELFF. The CDR3 DNA reads as TGTGCCTGGAGTGTAGTGCGGGCAGGGGGCATCACGAACACCGGGGAGCTGTTTTTT.

The chain uses TRBV5-1 and TRBJ2-7; possibly TRBD2 for D (5 bases). From germline, CDR1 is SGHRS and CDR2 YFSETQ. Trimming shortened V by 0 bases and J by 4 bases, and 11 bases separated the two germline ends. This CDR3 has 14 residues. CDR3 protein: CASSLAGRLYEQYF. CDR3 in DNA: TGCGCCAGCAGCTTGGCCGGCAGACTATACGAGCAGTACTTC.

This sequence joins TRBV30 and TRBJ1-1; unclear D gene. Trimming left V 1 base short and J 7 bases short, with 10 bases between. The germline gives CDR1 GTSNPN, CDR2 SVGIG (reference sequence). The CDR3 has 12 amino acids. CDR3 DNA sequence: TGTGCCTGGAGTGCAGGCGTCGATGAAGCTTTCTTT. It encodes CAWSAGVDEAFF.

The rearrangement uses TRBV7-7 and TRBJ2-2; D is unclear. V was cut by 6 bases and J by 8 bases, with 13 bases left in between. Germline assignment: CDR1 SSHAT and CDR2 FNYEAQ (reference sequence). The CDR3 has 13 residues. This CDR3 reads CASSLRLAGELFF. The CDR3 nucleotides read TGTGCCAGCAGTCTGCGCTTAGCTGGGGAGCTGTTTTTT.

V usage is TRBV5-1 and J usage is TRBJ2-2; 13 nucleotides agree with TRBD2. CDR1 SGHRS and CDR2 YFSETQ come from the germline V gene. V trimming: 4 bases; J trimming: 4 bases; junction bases outside the gene matches: 4. The CDR3 extends over 16 amino acids. The CDR3 coding sequence is TGCGCCAGCAGCCCGGGACTAGCGGGAAGCACCGGGGAGCTGTTTTTT. It encodes CASSPGLAGSTGELFF.

The chain carries TRBV9 and TRBJ2-1; D perhaps matches TRBD2 (6 bases). Trimming removed 1 base from V and 3 bases from J, with 8 bases in between. CDR3 size: 14 residues. CDR1 and CDR2 from the germline V gene are SGDLS and YYNGEE. The CDR3 coding sequence is TGTGCCAGCAGCGTACTCGGGGGCTACAATGAGCAGTTCTTC. Its translation: CASSVLGGYNEQFF.

The table lists this clone with a few counts. CDR3 DNA: TGCGCCAGCAGCCAGGACAGGGAAGACTATGGCTACACCTTC. Its translation is CASSQDREDYGYTF. The gene calls are TRBV5-1 and TRBJ1-2; 8 bases map to TRBD1. The length of the CDR3 is 14 residues. The V and J ends lost 4 bases and 3 bases, in that order; junction bases with no gene match: 5. Looked up from germline, CDR1 is SGHRS and CDR2 is YFSETQ.

The CDR3 nucleotides read TGTGCCAGCAGTGAATTCCGGCAGGCGACGTATGGCTACACCTTC. Protein sequence: CASSEFRQATYGYTF. The rearrangement links TRBV2 to TRBJ1-2, with D uncertain. With 2 bases removed from V and 5 bases from J, the gap between germline ends came to 15 bases. Germline V gene sequence: CDR1 SNHLY, CDR2 FYNNEI. This CDR3 region has 15 residues.

This clone showed up just a few times. V is TRBV28 and J is TRBJ2-1, with 11 nucleotides matching TRBD2. The CDR3 loop spans 15 amino acids. The J segment lost 6 bases and the V segment lost 2 bases, leaving 3 bases of the junction unmatched. Germline V gives CDR1 MDHEN, CDR2 SYDVKM. CDR3 sequence reads: CASSLPSGGRNEQFF. In DNA form, the CDR3 reads TGTGCCAGCAGTTTACCTAGCGGGGGGCGCAATGAGCAGTTCTTC.

As for this clone: The junction differs from germline at one of its ends, possibly a read error. V usage is TRBV15 and J usage is TRBJ2-3; no clear D. The CDR3 contains 13 residues. The germline V gene encodes CDR1 LNHNV and CDR2 YYDKDF (reference sequence). The CDR3 sequence: CATSRDRTDTQYF. The CDR3 DNA reads as TGTGCCACCAGCAGAGATCGCACAGATACACAGTATTTT.

This clone was seen only once. The chain combines TRBV30 with TRBJ1-1; D is unresolved. Germline lookup yields CDR1 GTSNPN and CDR2 SVGIG (reference sequence). The CDR3 has 12 residues. The CDR3 nucleotides read TGTGCTGCACGACGGGAGAACACTGAAGCTTTCTTT. This encodes CAARRENTEAFF.

This chain connects TRBV30 to TRBJ1-5; 8 positions match TRBD1. This CDR3 comprises 16 residues. CDR1 and CDR2 from the germline V gene are GTSNPN and SVGIG (reference sequence). V trimming: 4 bases; J trimming: 5 bases; junction bases outside the gene matches: 13. The DNA for the CDR3 is TGTGCCTGGAAAAAATCCAAAACAGGGGGACATCAGCCCCAGCATTTT. Encoded protein: CAWKKSKTGGHQPQHF.

V gene TRBV11-1 combines with J gene TRBJ2-5; 8 nucleotides match TRBD2. The CDR3 is made up of 15 amino acids. Germline assignment: CDR1 SGHAT and CDR2 FQDESV (reference sequence). The V segment lost 5 bases and the J segment 2 bases; nucleotides outside the gene matches: 7. As DNA, the CDR3 is TGTGCCAGCAGCCCACGGGGGGGCCTTCAAGAGACCCAGTACTTC. Translated: CASSPRGGLQETQYF.